These T cell receptor beta chains were read from a single sample in a study of T cell changes during pregnancy in multiple sclerosis. Here immunoSEQ multiplex PCR was the method, and the copy in TCRdb shows in-frame clones only, minus some. In the table there are 50,000 to 65,000 clones, nearly 90% of which are singletons. The source was peripheral blood, collected in the first trimester of pregnancy. Receptors were obtained from a female donor with multiple sclerosis, enrolled in a pregnancy study. Each CDR3 is given with its conserved first and last residue. D genes are given only for firm matches. Clone size is shown for a subset of rows, as once, few, many or a class of expanded clone.

clone size	V gene	D gene	J gene	CDR3 DNA	CDR3 protein
.	TRBV10-3	.	TRBJ2-1	TGTGCCATCAGTGATAGGGGGGGAACGGAGCAGTTCTTC	CAISDRGGTEQFF
few	TRBV5-1	TRBD1	TRBJ2-3	TGCGCCAGCAGCTTAGACAGGGAAGATACGCAGTATTTT	CASSLDREDTQYF
.	TRBV10-3	.	TRBJ1-1	TGTGCCATCTTGAATACAGAAGACATGAACACTGAAGCTTTCTTT	CAILNTEDMNTEAFF
.	TRBV25-1	.	TRBJ2-3	TGTGCCAGCAGTGACGGTGCCGATAACACAGATACGCAGTATTTT	CASSDGADNTDTQYF
once	TRBV9	.	TRBJ2-3	TGTGCCAGCAGCGGTGGGGGGAGCACAGATACGCAGTATTTT	CASSGGGSTDTQYF
.	TRBV10-2	.	TRBJ1-5	TGCGCCAGCAGTCGGATGGCAGGGGACCAGCCCCAGCATTTT	CASSRMAGDQPQHF
.	TRBV7-9	.	TRBJ2-4	TGTGCCAGCAGCTGGCCGACAGGCAAAAACATTCAGTACTTC	CASSWPTGKNIQYF
.	TRBV5-1	.	TRBJ1-2	TGCGCCAGCAGCTTGGGGCAGGGAAACTATGGCTACACCTTC	CASSLGQGNYGYTF
.	TRBV2	.	TRBJ2-7	TGTGCCAGCAGTGAAATTGTACGGAGCTCCTACGAGCAGTACTTC	CASSEIVRSSYEQYF
.	TRBV21-1	.	TRBJ1-3	TGTGCCAGCAGCAACGGGAAATCTGGAAACACCATATATTTT	CASSNGKSGNTIYF
.	TRBV7-9	.	TRBJ2-3	TGTGCCAGCAGCTCCTTGGGCACCCGCACAGATACGCAGTATTTT	CASSSLGTRTDTQYF
.	TRBV4-1	TRBD2	TRBJ2-1	TGCGCCAGCAGCCAAGAATACGCTAGCGGGAGTTATAATGAGCAGTTCTTC	CASSQEYASGSYNEQFF
.	TRBV28	.	TRBJ1-6	TGTGCCAGCAAAGAAGTGGGGCCCCATTCACCCCTCCACTTT	CASKEVGPHSPLHF
.	TRBV18	.	TRBJ1-2	TGTGCCAGCTCACCAACAGCCAAATATGGCTACACCTTC	CASSPTAKYGYTF
.	TRBV21-1	.	TRBJ2-7	TGTGCCAGCAGTACAACGGGGTATCGTTACGAGCAGTACTTC	CASSTTGYRYEQYF
.	TRBV5-1	TRBD1	TRBJ1-2	TGCGCCAGCAGCCCACCACAGGACAGGGGATACGGCTACACCTTC	CASSPPQDRGYGYTF
.	TRBV6-1	TRBD1	TRBJ2-7	TGTGCCAGCAGAGAGGACAGGGGTGGCTTATACGAGCAGTACTTC	CASREDRGGLYEQYF
.	TRBV6-5	.	TRBJ2-7	TGTGCCAGCAGTTACTCGTTCGGCTCCTACGAGCAGTACTTC	CASSYSFGSYEQYF
.	TRBV18	TRBD2	TRBJ2-7	TGTGCCAGCTCCAGGGAGCGGGAGTCCTACGAGCAGTACTTC	CASSRERESYEQYF
.	TRBV9	TRBD2	TRBJ2-5	TGTGCCAGCAGCCCCGGGACTAGCGCGGAGACCCAGTACTTC	CASSPGTSAETQYF
once	TRBV4-2	.	TRBJ2-6	TGTGCCAGCAGCCCAGAAGGGGGATCTGGGGCCAACGTCCTGACTTTC	CASSPEGGSGANVLTF
.	TRBV9	TRBD1	TRBJ1-1	TGTGCCAGCAGCGTGACAGGGGTGAACACTGAAGCTTTCTTT	CASSVTGVNTEAFF
.	TRBV6-6	.	TRBJ2-7	TGTGCCAGCAGTTACGAAGCCGGCTACGAGCAGTACTTC	CASSYEAGYEQYF
.	TRBV29-1	.	TRBJ2-1	TGCAGCGTTGACAGGGGGGCCTACAATGAGCAGTTCTTC	CSVDRGAYNEQFF
.	TRBV4-1	.	TRBJ2-7	TGCGCCAGCAGCCACCCTCGGGGGAGGTACGAGCAGTACTTC	CASSHPRGRYEQYF
.	TRBV11-1	TRBD1	TRBJ2-3	TGTGCCAGCAGCAAAGACAGGGGGGCAGATACGCAGTATTTT	CASSKDRGADTQYF
.	TRBV9	.	TRBJ2-7	TGTGCCAGCAGCGTAGGGCTTACAACCTACGAGCAGTACTTC	CASSVGLTTYEQYF
.	TRBV7-2	.	TRBJ1-2	TGTGCCAGCAGCTTATCCAGGGAGGATGGCTACACCTTC	CASSLSREDGYTF
.	TRBV21-1	.	TRBJ2-1	TGTGCCAGCAGCTCGAACCCCCTAACCCCTAGCGGGGACAATGAGCAGTTCTTC	CASSSNPLTPSGDNEQFF
.	TRBV10-1	TRBD1	TRBJ2-5	TGCGCCAGCAGTGAGTCGACGGGACAGGGGCGGTCGGAGACCCAGTACTTC	CASSESTGQGRSETQYF
.	TRBV6-1	.	TRBJ1-4	TGTGCCAGCCGAAGCGGGCTAGCTAATGAAAAACTGTTTTTT	CASRSGLANEKLFF
.	TRBV19	.	TRBJ1-4	TGTGCCACCCAAGACAGGAATGAAAAACTGTTTTTT	CATQDRNEKLFF
.	TRBV6-1	TRBD2	TRBJ2-1	TGTGCCAGCAGACGGACTAGCGGATACAATGAGCAGTTCTTC	CASRRTSGYNEQFF
.	TRBV10-3	TRBD2	TRBJ2-7	TGTGCCATCAGTCCGACTAGCGGGAGCTACGAGCAGTACTTC	CAISPTSGSYEQYF
.	TRBV28	.	TRBJ1-5	TGTGCCAGCCTTGCTGCGGGGACGGAGCGTCAGCCCCAGCATTTT	CASLAAGTERQPQHF
.	TRBV7-9	TRBD1	TRBJ2-1	TGTGCCATGAACAGGGGTTCCTACAATGAGCAGTTCTTC	CAMNRGSYNEQFF
.	TRBV12-5	.	TRBJ2-5	TGTGCTAGTGGTTTGGTAGGAGGGCTGGAGACCCAGTACTTC	CASGLVGGLETQYF
.	TRBV6-6	.	TRBJ1-2	TGTGCCAGCAGTCGTCGACAGCCCGACTATGGCTACACCTTC	CASSRRQPDYGYTF
.	TRBV5-4	.	TRBJ2-7	TGTGCCAGCAGCTTGGGTAGAAGCTCCTACGAGCAGTACTTC	CASSLGRSSYEQYF
once	TRBV7-9	.	TRBJ2-5	TGTGCCAGCAGTCCAGAATGGGGCAGGGGACACCAAGAGACCCAGTACTTC	CASSPEWGRGHQETQYF
.	TRBV14	TRBD2	TRBJ2-1	TGTGCCAGCAGCCCTGTAGCGGGAGCTTCTTACAATGAGCAGTTCTTC	CASSPVAGASYNEQFF
.	TRBV12-5	TRBD1	TRBJ1-5	TGTGCTAGTGGTTTAGGGGGCGATCAGCCCCAGCATTTT	CASGLGGDQPQHF
.	TRBV7-3	TRBD2	TRBJ2-1	TGTGCCAGCAGCCCGAAGACTAGCGGGACTGACAATGAGCAGTTCTTC	CASSPKTSGTDNEQFF
.	TRBV6-6	TRBD1	TRBJ1-2	TGTGCCAGCTCATTTGGGACAGGGAATTATGGCTACACCTTC	CASSFGTGNYGYTF
.	TRBV2	TRBD2	TRBJ2-7	TGTGCCAGCAGGGGACTAGCGGAAACCTTAGACTACGAGCAGTACTTC	CASRGLAETLDYEQYF
.	TRBV9	TRBD2	TRBJ2-7	TGTGCCAGCAGCGTAGAGGGACTAGCGGCATACGAGCAGTACTTC	CASSVEGLAAYEQYF
.	TRBV19	.	TRBJ2-7	TGTGCCAGCTCAGGACAGTTCTACGAGCAGTACTTC	CASSGQFYEQYF
.	TRBV12-5	.	TRBJ2-7	TGTGCTAGTGGTTTAGGCCTTGGGGGGACCGCGAATTACGAGCAGTACTTC	CASGLGLGGTANYEQYF
.	TRBV18	.	TRBJ1-2	TGTGCCAGCTTCCCAGTTGAGGGCTATGGCTACACCTTC	CASFPVEGYGYTF
.	TRBV28	.	TRBJ1-1	TGTGCCAGCAGGCAACTTGGACATTTGAACACTGAAGCTTTCTTT	CASRQLGHLNTEAFF
.	TRBV19	.	TRBJ1-5	TGTGCCAGTAGTATCACAGGGTATAGCAATCAGCCCCAGCATTTT	CASSITGYSNQPQHF
.	TRBV7-2	.	TRBJ2-2	TGTGCCAGCAACACGAGGTGGGAGGCTCGGGACACCGGGGAGCTGTTTTTT	CASNTRWEARDTGELFF
.	TRBV21-1	.	TRBJ1-1	TGTGCCAGCAGCAAAGTAGAGACTGAAGCTTTCTTT	CASSKVETEAFF
.	TRBV5-1	TRBD2	TRBJ2-7	TGCGCCAGCAGCCTGGGGTCGTTAGCGGGAGTTAACGAGCAGTACTTC	CASSLGSLAGVNEQYF
.	TRBV5-1	TRBD2	TRBJ2-2	TGCGCCAGCAGCCCCAGCGGGAGCTACACCGGGGAGCTGTTTTTT	CASSPSGSYTGELFF